This TCR beta chain was identified during a study of shared clonotypes between healthy human individuals. Points from the study as a whole: Rarefaction revealed incomplete sorted-subset sequencing despite large depth. Clonotype sharing among the donors was expected to vary with sequencing depth.

Trimming removed 0 bases from V and 7 bases from J, with 7 bases in between. CDR1 is DFQATT and CDR2 is SNEGSKA in the germline V gene (reference sequence). The length of the CDR3 is 11 residues. TCRdb keeps only in-frame clones here, not all; method: immunoSEQ multiplex PCR. The sample holds roughly 2.5 million clones; more than 80% are singletons and the top ten take around 0.14%. Points on this clone: Antigen unknown.

The clonotype was recovered from a man aged 18 to 30 in good health. This sequence joins TRBV20-1 and TRBJ2-7, with D uncertain. What was sequenced was naive CD4+ T cells sorted from blood. Subset defined: CD45RA+ positively selected. Here the CDR3 reads CSARDQGEQYF. The CDR3 DNA sequence: TGCAGTGCTAGAGATCAAGGAGAGCAGTACTTC.